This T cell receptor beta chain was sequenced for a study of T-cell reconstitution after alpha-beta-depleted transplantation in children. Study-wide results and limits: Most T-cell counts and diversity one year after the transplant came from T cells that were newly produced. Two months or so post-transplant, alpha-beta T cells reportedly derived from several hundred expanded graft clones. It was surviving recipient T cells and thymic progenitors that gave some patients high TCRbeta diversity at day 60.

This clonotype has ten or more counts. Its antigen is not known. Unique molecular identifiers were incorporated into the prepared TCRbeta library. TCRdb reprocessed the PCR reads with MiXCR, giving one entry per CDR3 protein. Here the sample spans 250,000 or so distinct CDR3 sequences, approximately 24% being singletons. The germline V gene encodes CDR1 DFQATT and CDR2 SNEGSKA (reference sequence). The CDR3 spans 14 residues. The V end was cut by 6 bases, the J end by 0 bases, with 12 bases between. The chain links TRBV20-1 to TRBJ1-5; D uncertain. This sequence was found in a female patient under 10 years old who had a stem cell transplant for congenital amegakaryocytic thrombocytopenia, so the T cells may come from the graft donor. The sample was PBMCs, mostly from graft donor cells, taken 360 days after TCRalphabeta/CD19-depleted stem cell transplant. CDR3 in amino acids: CSALTDLSNQPQHF. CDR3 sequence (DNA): TGCAGTGCCTTGACGGATCTTAGCAATCAGCCCCAGCATTTT.